This T cell receptor (beta chain) appears in the sequencing data of a study of cytomegalovirus exposure and HLA in healthy donors. Study-level background: The platform used for the roughly 130 validation repertoires matched that of the 666 first-cohort repertoires, a later analysis reported.

The V gene's germline CDR1 is SGHTA and CDR2 FQGNSA. Trimming removed 6 bases from V and 5 bases from J, with 13 bases in between. This CDR3 is 14 amino acids long. Sequencing used immunoSEQ multiplex PCR; TCRdb keeps in-frame clones, though not all of them. The profile shows some 72,000 clones, about 96% of them singletons. Remarks on this clone: Its cognate antigen is unknown.

Study-wide points: The tendency of first-cohort TCR clusters to co-occur in the 110 or so validation repertoires emerged from a later analysis. Some TCR beta chains (164 of them) were listed as cytomegalovirus-associated. A few CMV-associated chains were confirmed in vitro to be specific for CMV antigens.

The chain recombines TRBV7-2 with TRBJ2-2; maybe TRBD2 (5 bases). The TCR was taken from a man between 18 and 35 years old in good health and CMV-seropositive. Input material: PBMCs. The CDR3 reads CASSPGVVTGELFF. CDR3 DNA: TGTGCCAGCAGTCCCGGGGTAGTGACCGGGGAGCTGTTTTTT.